These 26 T cell receptor beta chains were all obtained from the same sample, sequenced in a study of cytotoxic CD8 clonotypes in ibrutinib-treated CLL (dated by TCRdb to the early 2020s). Taken with the paper, the label for time point translates to: around 2 years on ibrutinib. Library generation was performed with the immunoSEQ multiplex PCR assay. The table was pulled from immuneACCESS by TCRdb, which kept in-frame rearrangements only. Such tables lose some clones; where checked, under half of the loss comes from unresolved V genes, and the rest has no known cause. This sample has roughly 54,000 clones in its table, and about 50% of those were observed once. Less than 30% of the sample belongs to the ten largest clones. The specimen was PBMCs, collected after 24 months of ibrutinib treatment. These receptors were taken from a human donor with chronic lymphocytic leukemia.

Comments on this clone: Other DNA sequences in this sample translate to the same CDR3. The chain couples TRBV11-2 to TRBJ1-1; unclear D gene. CDR3 size: 15 residues. Per germline, CDR1 SGHAT and CDR2 FQNNGV. Trimming took off 1 base at V and 0 bases at J, with 9 bases between the two ends. The CDR3 is CASSLVGAMNTEAFF. In DNA form, the CDR3 reads TGTGCCAGCAGCTTAGTGGGAGCCATGAACACTGAAGCTTTCTTT.

This clone was detected once. The chain's CDR3 is CASSLETGTLGGANVLTF. The CDR3 DNA reads as TGTGCCAGCAGTTTAGAAACCGGGACCCTTGGCGGGGCCAACGTCCTGACTTTC. The chain uses TRBV27 and TRBJ2-6, with D perhaps being TRBD1 or TRBD2 (5 bases each). The germline V gene has CDR1 MNHEY and CDR2 SMNVEV (reference sequence). Trimming pared 2 bases from V and 4 bases from J, leaving 18 bases between. There are 18 residues in the CDR3.

The V and J genes are TRBV5-1 and TRBJ1-2; 7 bases fit TRBD1. The CDR3 sequence is 16 residues long. Germline V lookup: CDR1 SGHRS, CDR2 YFSETQ. Losses at the gene ends were 2 bases for V and 1 base for J; bases not matched to a gene: 8. The CDR3 nucleotides are TGCGCCAGCAGCTTAGAGTACAGGGGAGGTAACTATGGCTACACCTTC. Translating gives CASSLEYRGGNYGYTF.

CDR3 loop: CASSLYDTGELFF. DNA for the CDR3: TGTGCCAGCAGCTTATACGACACCGGGGAGCTGTTTTTT. The chain uses TRBV7-7 and TRBJ2-2, with no clear D. This CDR3 is 13 amino acids long. V shed 2 bases and J shed 3 bases, with 4 bases lying between them. The germline CDR1 and CDR2 sequences are SSHAT and FNYEAQ (reference sequence).

This clone was detected once. V usage is TRBV6-1 and J usage is TRBJ1-6; perhaps TRBD1 as D (6 bases). The CDR3 sequence is 16 residues long. Trimming removed 4 bases at V and 10 bases at J, with 20 bases between. Germline V gives CDR1 MNHNS, CDR2 SASEGT. The CDR3 sequence: CASSVSGGRLGSPLHF. DNA for the CDR3: TGTGCCAGCAGTGTATCGGGGGGGCGTCTCGGCTCACCCCTCCACTTT.

The rearrangement links TRBV6-5 to TRBJ1-4; no firm D call. Trimming took 8 bases from V and 4 from J, leaving 11 bases between them. This CDR3 has 13 amino acids. Germline loops: CDR1 MNHEY, CDR2 SVGAGI. The CDR3 sequence is CASRAVYNEKLFF. In DNA, the CDR3 is TGTGCCAGCCGGGCGGTTTATAATGAAAAACTGTTTTTT.

This clone was counted a single time. The chain employs TRBV19 and TRBJ2-6; 7 positions agree with TRBD1. Per germline, CDR1 LNHDA and CDR2 SQIVND (reference sequence). V was clipped by 4 bases and J by 2 bases; unmatched bases: 14. This CDR3 is 19 amino acids long. The CDR3 nucleotides are TGTGCCAGTAGTACCCGGACAGGAGACTTTTGGGCTGGGGCCAACGTCCTGACTTTC. It yields the protein CASSTRTGDFWAGANVLTF.

J is TRBJ1-2 and V is TRBV5-1; TRBD1 agrees at 8 bases. Germline CDR1 is SGHRS and CDR2 is YFSETQ. This CDR3 is built from 15 residues. Germline trimming cut 0 bases from V and 6 bases from J; bases unmatched to any gene: 7. The CDR3 DNA sequence: TGCGCCAGCAGCTTGGTGGTCAGGGGGCTGGATGGCTACACCTTC. It translates to CASSLVVRGLDGYTF.

This clone was picked up a small number of times. The chain has TRBV4-1 and TRBJ1-2, with D possibly being TRBD1 (6 bases). V dropped 1 base and J dropped 0 bases, with 9 bases sitting between them. The CDR3 has 15 amino acids. Germline CDR1 is MGHRA and CDR2 is YSYEKL. The CDR3 is CASSQGQAANYGYTF. CDR3 DNA sequence: TGCGCCAGCAGCCAAGGACAGGCCGCTAACTATGGCTACACCTTC.

The J gene is TRBJ2-3, the V gene TRBV14; D not resolved. Germline values: CDR1 SGHDN, CDR2 FVKESK. V was shortened by 1 base and J by 4 bases, with 6 bases between the two germline ends. The CDR3 covers 13 residues. The CDR3 loop is CASSQVGPDTQYF. Written as DNA, the CDR3 is TGTGCCAGCAGCCAAGTTGGCCCAGATACGCAGTATTTT.

J is TRBJ1-2 and V is TRBV28; a possible D gene is TRBD1 (5 bases). Deletions cut 3 bases from V and 5 bases from J, with 13 bases between. CDR3 length: 14 residues. Germline CDR1 reads MDHEN; CDR2 reads SYDVKM. The chain's CDR3 is CASSLSGIQYGYTF. The CDR3 DNA reads TGTGCCAGCAGTTTGTCAGGGATTCAGTATGGCTACACCTTC.

V gene TRBV7-6 combines with J gene TRBJ2-1; D gene unclear. This CDR3 region has 11 residues. V was shortened by 2 bases and J by 5 bases, with 1 base between the two germline ends. CDR1 SGHVS and CDR2 FNYEAQ come from the germline V gene. The CDR3, as DNA: TGTGCCAGCAGCTTAAACAATGAGCAGTTCTTC. This sequence encodes CASSLNNEQFF. Full variable domain (rest looked up from reference TRBV7-6 and TRBJ2-1): GAGVSQSPRYKVTKRGQDVALRCDPISGHVSLYWYRQALGQGPEFLTYFNYEAQQDKSGLPNDRFSAERPEGSISTLTIQRTEQRDSAMYRCASSLNNEQFFGPGTRLTVL.

This clone appeared a few times. This chain connects TRBV11-2 to TRBJ2-1, with D perhaps given as TRBD1 or TRBD2 (5 bases each). In germline, CDR1 is SGHAT, CDR2 FQNNGV. The CDR3 is 16 amino acids. Trimming cost V 5 bases and J 0 bases, with 14 bases left between them. The CDR3 loop reads CASSRDRYSSYNEQFF. CDR3 in DNA: TGTGCCAGCAGCCGGGACCGCTACAGCTCCTACAATGAGCAGTTCTTC. The full variable domain, with the rest looked up from reference TRBV11-2 and TRBJ2-1, is EAGVAQSPRYKIIEKRQSVAFWCNPISGHATLYWYQQILGQGPKLLIQFQNNGVVDDSQLPKDRFSAERLKGVDSTLKIQPAKLEDSAVYLCASSRDRYSSYNEQFFGPGTRLTVL.

The CDR3 is CASTPMEGIWPQHF. Here the CDR3 DNA reads TGTGCCAGCACCCCCATGGAGGGGATTTGGCCCCAGCATTTT. The chain links TRBV6-5 to TRBJ1-5, with D perhaps TRBD1 (5 bases). V was clipped by 7 bases and J by 9 bases, with 19 bases between them. The CDR3 spans 14 residues. Germline V CDR1 and CDR2: MNHEY, SVGAGI.

This clone appeared once. The chain uses TRBV19 and TRBJ1-5; 10 nucleotides align to TRBD1. Germline CDR1 LNHDA, CDR2 SQIVND (reference sequence). V was pared by 7 bases and J by 5 bases, with 8 bases of the junction left unmatched. The CDR3 contains 15 residues. This CDR3 is CASTAGQGSYQPQHF. CDR3 in DNA: TGTGCCAGTACCGCGGGACAGGGGAGTTATCAGCCCCAGCATTTT.

The J gene is TRBJ1-2, the V gene TRBV6-1; no reliable D call. The V and J ends lost 8 bases and 2 bases respectively, with 6 bases between them. This CDR3 region has 11 residues. Germline V gives CDR1 MNHNS, CDR2 SASEGT. The CDR3 sequence is CASHGNYGYTF. DNA of the CDR3: TGTGCCAGCCACGGGAACTATGGCTACACCTTC.

V is TRBV7-9 and J is TRBJ1-3; tentatively, D is TRBD1 (5 bases). Germline CDR1 reads SEHNR; CDR2 reads FQNEAQ (reference sequence). The V gene lost 10 bases and the J gene lost 2 bases, with 12 bases spanning the gap. The CDR3 totals 13 residues. CDR3 bases: TGTGCCAACAGACAGAACACTGGAAACACCATATATTTT. Its translation is CANRQNTGNTIYF. The whole variable domain, filled in from reference TRBV7-9 and TRBJ1-3, reads DTGVSQNPRHKITKRGQNVTFRCDPISEHNRLYWYRQTLGQGPEFLTYFQNEAQLEKSRLLSDRFSAERPKGSFSTLEIQRTEQGDSAMYLCANRQNTGNTIYFGEGSWLTVV.

The rearrangement links TRBV4-2 to TRBJ2-5; 7 bases line up with TRBD2. The CDR3 covers 15 residues. J lost 1 base, V lost 4 bases, and 6 bases had no gene match. The germline CDR1 and CDR2 sequences are LGHNA and YNFKEQ. The CDR3 DNA reads as TGTGCCAGCAGCCGGGTGGCTAGCGGCCAAGAGACCCAGTACTTC. Its protein is CASSRVASGQETQYF.

This chain links TRBV5-1 with TRBJ2-7; TRBD1 aligns across 8 bases. The CDR3 is 14 amino acids. Germline V gives CDR1 SGHRS, CDR2 YFSETQ. V shed 0 bases, J shed 3 bases, and the junction held 2 bases outside the gene matches. The CDR3: CASSLEDRGYEQYF. The CDR3 nucleotides read TGCGCCAGCAGCTTGGAAGACAGGGGCTACGAGCAGTACTTC.

This clone turned up a few times. The rearrangement links TRBV29-1 to TRBJ2-1, with 8 bases lining up with TRBD2. The V segment lost 4 bases and the J segment 2 bases; nucleotides outside the gene matches: 4. The CDR3 spans 14 residues. Germline CDR1 and CDR2: SQVTM and ANQGSEA. The CDR3 DNA reads as TGCAGCGTTGCCGGGACTAGTACCTACAATGAGCAGTTCTTC. Its translation is CSVAGTSTYNEQFF.

This chain connects TRBV7-9 to TRBJ1-2; D gene uncertain. CDR3 length: 12 residues. Trimming left V 2 bases short and J 7 bases short, with 8 bases between. Germline CDR1 reads SEHNR; CDR2 reads FQNEAQ (reference sequence). The CDR3 DNA reads TGTGCCAGCAGCTTAATCATAGGTGGCTACACCTTC. Amino acids: CASSLIIGGYTF.

CDR3 sequence: CASSLQGGETQYF. In DNA, the CDR3 is TGTGCCAGCAGCCTGCAGGGAGGGGAGACCCAGTACTTC. The chain links TRBV5-6 to TRBJ2-5; 7 nucleotides line up with TRBD2. The germline V gene encodes CDR1 SGHDT and CDR2 YYEEEE. Germline trimming cut 4 bases from V and 5 bases from J; bases unmatched to any gene: 5. The CDR3 contains 13 residues.

The chain couples TRBV2 to TRBJ2-3, with 8 bases matching TRBD1. This CDR3 has 12 amino acids. V trimming: 8 bases; J trimming: 11 bases; junction bases outside the gene matches: 9. CDR1 and CDR2 (germline): SNHLY, FYNNEI. CDR3 nucleotides: TGTGCCAGCGTGGGACAGGCCAAGTGGCAGTATTTT. Protein: CASVGQAKWQYF.

V and J are TRBV7-9 and TRBJ2-7; D unclear. CDR1 and CDR2 from the germline V gene are SEHNR and FQNEAQ (reference sequence). V dropped 6 bases and J dropped 0 bases, with 15 bases sitting between them. This CDR3 has 15 residues. CDR3 in DNA: TGTGCCAGCAGTCCCGGACGGCTTAGCTCCTACGAGCAGTACTTC. Translated: CASSPGRLSSYEQYF. Combining the CDR3 with reference TRBV7-9 and TRBJ2-7 gives the whole variable domain DTGVSQNPRHKITKRGQNVTFRCDPISEHNRLYWYRQTLGQGPEFLTYFQNEAQLEKSRLLSDRFSAERPKGSFSTLEIQRTEQGDSAMYLCASSPGRLSSYEQYFGPGTRLTVT.

The rearrangement joins TRBV2 to TRBJ2-7; possibly TRBD1 for D (6 bases). The V and J ends lost 4 bases and 3 bases respectively, with 10 bases between them. Germline V gene sequence: CDR1 SNHLY, CDR2 FYNNEI. The CDR3 is made up of 13 amino acids. The chain's CDR3 is CASSARGIYEQYF. The CDR3 DNA sequence: TGTGCCAGCAGTGCCAGGGGTATCTACGAGCAGTACTTC.

This chain links TRBV15 with TRBJ2-5; D is unclear. This CDR3 contains 13 residues. V dropped 1 base and J dropped 2 bases, with 5 bases sitting between them. Per the germline V gene, CDR1 is LNHNV and CDR2 is YYDKDF (reference sequence). CDR3 sequence reads: CATSRGQQETQYF. The CDR3 DNA follows: TGTGCCACCAGCAGAGGTCAGCAAGAGACCCAGTACTTC.